This T cell receptor (beta chain) was observed in a study of radiation and T cells in renal cell carcinoma (dated by TCRdb to the early 2020s). Context from the whole study: TCR beta sequencing covered 53 samples in total, comprising some 25 tumors and roughly 27 peripheral blood samples. Across all 53 samples, under 5,000,000 unique CDR3 nucleotide sequences encoding approximately 3,000,000 unique CDR3 amino acid sequences were identified. The last blood draw happened 4 weeks after radiation, timed to coincide with nephrectomy.

Results and caveats for the whole study, not just this receptor: Tracking of blood repertoire dynamics stopped at approximately four weeks after treatment, with no follow-up past that point. An increase in top tumor clonotypes in blood was observed from baseline to 2 weeks post-radiation, followed by contraction by 4 weeks, which was taken to suggest transient expansion of tumor-resident clones. Because the trial had a single-armed design, the trial could not examine how radiation dose or scheduling affected the TCR repertoire. Because pretreatment tumor biopsies were not available, the baseline intratumoral presence of clonotypes could not be determined.

As regards this clone: The specificity of this receptor is unknown. Base-call qualities are not available, and no considerably larger clone is one nucleotide away.

The immunoSEQ kit was used, according to the manufacturer's recommendations, to generate TCR beta libraries from genomic DNA. To prepare libraries, a first multiplex PCR with proprietary primers was run, followed by a second PCR that added unique barcodes, and a bead cleanup was done after each round. Each sample batch included a kit-provided positive control reaction and a negative control reaction. The final libraries were assessed on an Agilent 4200 TapeStation D1000 ScreenTape, pooled by volume, and quantified by qPCR. Sequencing was performed on an Illumina NextSeq500 with a MidOutput 150-cycle cartridge, and 156 Read1 and 15 Index1 cycles were run with kit custom primers. The pooled library was loaded at around 1.1 pM with a roughly 20% PhiX control spike-in. In the source study's methods: Vendor-processed data were analyzed in R, with a clonotype defined as all T cells sharing the same CDR3 nucleotide sequence. For clone abundance analyses, frequencies were normalized to the 10,000 most abundant clones per sample. Public T cell clones, which averaged fewer than five per sample, were excluded before analysis. Tumor-enriched clonotypes and baseline blood-enriched clonotypes were defined as those with an abundance difference of at least 32-fold between compartments. Clonotypes expanded or contracted between blood time points were identified with a beta-binomial differential abundance model. Similarity between tumor and blood repertoires was quantified using the Baroni-Urbani and Buser coefficient, and groups were compared with two-tailed Wilcoxon tests in R. The source is immuneACCESS, and TCRdb retained only in-frame sequences with V and J called. Part of the clones is not carried over; for the studies checked, unresolved V genes explain less than half of this, and the remainder is unexplained. The DNA gave D and trimming, while V, J and clone size come from that table. Within this sample are around 74,000 clones, with roughly 85% of them counted one time only. Of the sample, 2.4% is held by the ten largest clones.

From a lookup of the germline V gene, CDR1 and CDR2 are MNHNS and SASEGT. V is clipped by 1 base and J by 7 bases, and the sequence between their germline boundaries is 13 bases long. The CDR3, from cysteine to phenylalanine, totals 14 residues. Left in the record is the CDR3 DNA by itself, 42 bases read in frame from the first base. Reading the label with the study, this specimen's time point is: blood 4 weeks post-SBRT, at nephrectomy. What the treatment or condition label conveys for this sample: 15 Gy SBRT to primary tumor, nephrectomy 4 weeks later. Samples were obtained from a clinical trial, in which 15 Gy stereotactic body radiation therapy was delivered to primary renal cell carcinomas and nephrectomy was performed 4 weeks later. Serial peripheral blood from radiation-treated patients was sampled at baseline, 2 weeks and 4 weeks after SBRT to track tumor-enriched clonotypes. Every patient had renal cell carcinoma of clear cell pathology. Genomic DNA for TCR sequencing was prepared using the QIAamp DNA Blood Mini Kit (Qiagen). The analyses included just those samples that passed every quality control check.

This clonotype originated in a woman aged 60 to 75 with renal cell carcinoma. This material consisted of blood, taken from a patient whose treatment included radiotherapy and nephrectomy. The chain uses TRBV6-1 and TRBJ2-5; the best D guess is TRBD1, with 5 bases matching. CDR3 reads: CASSEVLGLGTQYF. The nucleotide sequence reads as follows: TGTGCCAGCAGTGAAGTTTTGGGGCTTGGGACCCAGTACTTC.